The sequence of this T cell receptor beta chain was determined in a study of T cell changes during pregnancy in multiple sclerosis. The CDR3 covers 14 residues. Germline-derived CDR1 and CDR2 are KGHSH and LQKENI. V lost 2 bases to trimming and J lost 0 bases, with 6 bases between them. Assay used: immunoSEQ multiplex PCR; TCRdb lists only in-frame clones, some missing. The sample yields tens of thousands of clones, approximately 86% seen once. The receptor comes from a female donor with multiple sclerosis, enrolled in a pregnancy study. The V and J genes are TRBV18 and TRBJ2-3; D is ambiguous. Sequencing was performed on peripheral blood, taken in the first trimester of pregnancy. CDR3 protein: CASSPTRSTDTQYF. The CDR3 DNA sequence: TGTGCCAGCTCACCAACCAGAAGCACAGATACGCAGTATTTT.